The 21 T cell receptor beta chains presented below share a single source sample, sequenced in a study of regulatory T cells in long-lasting Graves disease. Time point of the sample: newly diagnosed GD, antithyroid drugs for less than 3 months. The TCR library was made from RNA that had been extracted from PBMCs in TRIzol. Construction of TCR beta libraries relied on iRepertoire HTBI primers and on Arm-PCR targeting CDR3 regions. TCRdb processed the multiplex PCR reads anew with MiXCR; each CDR3 protein has one entry. Of 500,000 to 700,000 distinct CDR3 sequences in the sample, about 15% were seen once. The sample was also linked to a second study, of T cells in Graves' hyperthyroidism and ophthalmopathy.

Source: peripheral blood mononuclear cells (PBMCs), taken at new diagnosis, from a patient treated with antithyroid drugs. All receptors derive from a young woman with Graves disease.

The rearrangement joins TRBV3-1 to TRBJ1-3, with a weak D call TRBD1 (5 bases). V was shortened by 4 bases and J by 0 bases, with 13 bases between the two germline ends. The CDR3 is 16 amino acids. Germline lookup yields CDR1 LGHDT and CDR2 YNNKEL (reference sequence). CDR3 DNA sequence: TGTGCCAGCAGCCGTGTCGTTGGGGGCTCTGGAAACACCATATATTTT. It translates to CASSRVVGGSGNTIYF. Together with reference TRBV3-1 and TRBJ1-3, the CDR3 gives the full variable domain: DTAVSQTPKYLVTQMGNDKSIKCEQNLGHDTMYWYKQDSKKFLKIMFSYNNKELIINETVPNRFSPKSPDKAHLNLHINSLELGDSAVYFCASSRVVGGSGNTIYFGEGSWLTVV.

A word on this clonotype: It may be a read error: a sequence one base away is much more abundant. The CDR3 sequence is CASRVPGTRETQYF. CDR3 nucleotide sequence: TGTGCCAGCAGGGTTCCGGGGACTAGAGAGACCCAGTACTTC. The chain recombines TRBV27 with TRBJ2-5; TRBD2 matches 8 bases. The trim removed 6 bases at V and 4 bases at J, leaving 7 bases unmatched. This CDR3 contains 14 residues. Germline CDR1 is MNHEY and CDR2 is SMNVEV (reference sequence).

V is TRBV3-1 and J is TRBJ1-2, with 11 bases matching TRBD1. V trimming: 4 bases; J trimming: 3 bases; junction bases outside the gene matches: 10. The CDR3 covers 17 residues. Looked up from germline, CDR1 is LGHDT and CDR2 is YNNKEL (reference sequence). The DNA of the CDR3 is TGTGCCAGCAGCCCTATAAGGTGGACAGGGGGCCACTATGGCTACACCTTC. It codes for CASSPIRWTGGHYGYTF.

This clonotype was seen at least ten times. The chain is built from TRBV28 and TRBJ2-7; 9 bases are shared with TRBD1. CDR3 length: 15 residues. CDR1 MDHEN and CDR2 SYDVKM come from the germline V gene. Trimming removed 6 bases from V and 4 bases from J; junction bases left unmatched: 10. CDR3 nucleotide sequence: TGTGCCAGCAGACTACCGGGACAGGGTACATACGAGCAGTACTTC. It is translated as CASRLPGQGTYEQYF.

The CDR3 DNA follows: TGTGCCTGGAGACGCCCTGATAGGGGTCCCGGGGAGCTGTTTTTT. Translated, it gives CAWRRPDRGPGELFF. V gene TRBV30 combines with J gene TRBJ2-2; D might be TRBD1 (5 bases). The CDR3 is made up of 15 amino acids. Germline V gene data show CDR1 as GTSNPN and CDR2 as SVGIG (reference sequence). Trimming removed 3 bases from V and 6 bases from J, with 17 bases in between.

This clonotype showed up many times. The V and J genes are TRBV20-1 and TRBJ2-7; a weak D match, TRBD1 (5 bases). There are 12 residues in the CDR3. With 4 bases removed from V and 1 base from J, the gap between germline ends came to 8 bases. The germline gives CDR1 DFQATT, CDR2 SNEGSKA (reference sequence). The CDR3 sequence: CSANQGSYEQYF. The CDR3 coding sequence is TGCAGTGCTAATCAGGGTTCCTACGAGCAGTACTTC.

The chain combines TRBV11-3 with TRBJ2-1, with 13 nucleotides matching TRBD2. V shed 5 bases and J 3 bases; nucleotides not matched to a gene: 4. This CDR3 has 16 amino acids. Per germline, CDR1 SGHNT and CDR2 YENEEA. The CDR3 is CASSERTSGGYNEQFF. Here the CDR3 DNA reads TGTGCCAGCAGCGAGCGGACTAGCGGGGGCTACAATGAGCAGTTCTTC.

The chain combines TRBV7-3 with TRBJ2-2; 7 bases fit TRBD2. The CDR3 loop spans 16 amino acids. Germline CDR1 SGHTA, CDR2 FQGTGA. The V segment lost 4 bases and the J segment 0 bases; nucleotides outside the gene matches: 5. DNA for the CDR3: TGTGCCAGCAGCTCTAGCGGAGCCCCGAACACCGGGGAGCTGTTTTTT. This encodes CASSSSGAPNTGELFF.

There are a few counts of this clonotype. This rearrangement joins TRBV12-3 or TRBV12-4 to TRBJ2-7; tentative D call: TRBD1 (5 bases). The CDR3 has 19 residues. V shed 2 bases and J shed 0 bases, with 23 bases lying between them. CDR3 nucleotides: TGTGCCAGCAGTTTAATAAGGTGGGCAGGGCTTTCTTCCTCCTACGAGCAGTACTTC. Amino acids: CASSLIRWAGLSSSYEQYF.

J is TRBJ2-7 and V is TRBV11-2, with a possible D match to TRBD2 (5 bases). Germline V CDR1 and CDR2: SGHAT, FQNNGV. The CDR3 has 13 residues. Trimming left V 5 bases short and J 6 bases short, with 14 bases between. The CDR3 spells CASSGLSGSEQYF. The CDR3 nucleotides read TGTGCCAGCAGCGGGCTTTCGGGGAGCGAGCAGTACTTC.

Comment on this clonotype: A much larger clone is a single base away; this may be a read error. The V call is TRBV2, the J call TRBJ1-5; perhaps TRBD1 as D (5 bases). The CDR3 spans 14 residues. Germline V gene lookup returns CDR1 SNHLY and CDR2 FYNNEI. The CDR3 sequence is CASRGVAVEQPLHF. CDR3 DNA sequence: TGTGCCAGCAGGGGGGTGGCTGTCGAGCAGCCCCTGCATTTT.

This clonotype was seen only a few times. CDR3: CASSITRGWEPQHF. The CDR3 DNA follows: TGTGCCAGTAGTATAACGCGGGGCTGGGAGCCCCAGCATTTT. V is TRBV19 and J is TRBJ1-5; a possible D gene is TRBD1 (5 bases). Per germline, CDR1 LNHDA and CDR2 SQIVND (reference sequence). The CDR3 length is 14 residues. Between the trimmed V and J ends, which lost 2 bases and 8 bases, there was a span of 13 bases.

This clonotype occurred a few times. This chain connects TRBV25-1 to TRBJ1-4; maybe TRBD1 (5 bases). Between the trimmed V and J ends, which lost 10 bases and 11 bases, there was a span of 26 bases. This CDR3 contains 15 residues. The germline V gene has CDR1 MGHDK and CDR2 SYGVNS. CDR3 DNA sequence: TGTGCCACCGGGGACCCTAAAACCCCTGTTGGGAAACTGTTTTTT. It translates to CATGDPKTPVGKLFF.

Ten or more counts support this clonotype. Written as DNA, the CDR3 is TGCAGCGTTGGTTTTAACTTAGGGGGCTATGGCTACACCTTC. This translates into CSVGFNLGGYGYTF. This chain uses TRBV29-1 with TRBJ1-2; possible D gene TRBD1, 6 bases. The CDR3 totals 14 residues. V shed 4 bases and J shed 4 bases, with 16 bases lying between them. The germline V gene has CDR1 SQVTM and CDR2 ANQGSEA. The full variable domain, its missing parts supplied by reference TRBV29-1 and TRBJ1-2, is SAVISQKPSRDICQRGTSLTIQCQVDSQVTMMFWYRQQPGQSLTLIATANQGSEATYESGFVIDKFPISRPNLTFSTLTVSNMSPEDSSIYLCSVGFNLGGYGYTFGSGTRLTVV.

About this clonotype: A much more abundant neighbour one base away suggests this may be a read error. The rearrangement links TRBV27 to TRBJ2-1; 8 bases agree with TRBD1. V lost 3 bases, J lost 8 bases, and 18 bases stayed unmatched. Germline assignment: CDR1 MNHEY and CDR2 SMNVEV (reference sequence). CDR3 length equals 18 residues. The CDR3 coding sequence is TGTGCCAGCAGTTTTGGTAGATTCCGGGACAGGAGTATCGATGAGCAGTTCTTC. Its translation is CASSFGRFRDRSIDEQFF.

Only one count was recorded for this clonotype. V gene TRBV5-5 combines with J gene TRBJ1-2; no firm D call. The CDR3 covers 16 residues. V lost 0 bases and J lost 3, with 15 bases in between. Per germline, CDR1 SGHKS and CDR2 YYEKEE (reference sequence). CDR3 region: CASSLGSRSAYYGYTF. DNA of the CDR3: TGTGCCAGCAGCTTGGGGTCCCGCAGCGCCTACTATGGCTACACCTTC. Using reference TRBV5-5 and TRBJ1-2 for the parts outside the CDR3, the full variable domain is DAGVTQSPTHLIKTRGQQVTLRCSPISGHKSVSWYQQVLGQGPQFIFQYYEKEERGRGNFPDRFSARQFPNYSSELNVNALLLGDSALYLCASSLGSRSAYYGYTFGSGTRLTVV.

The chain employs TRBV7-9 and TRBJ2-7; a possible D gene is TRBD1 (5 bases). From germline, CDR1 is SEHNR and CDR2 FQNEAQ (reference sequence). This CDR3 has 16 residues. Trimming took 5 bases from V and 2 from J, leaving 19 bases between them. The CDR3 loop is CASSPKGRETPYEQYF. CDR3 sequence (DNA): TGTGCCAGCAGCCCAAAAGGCAGGGAAACACCCTACGAGCAGTACTTC.

The V gene is TRBV5-1, the J gene TRBJ2-3, with TRBD2 matching 14 bases. There are 17 residues in the CDR3. Per germline, CDR1 SGHRS and CDR2 YFSETQ. Trimming at V came to 1 base and at J to 6 bases, leaving 7 bases not matched to a gene. The CDR3 region is CASSLMGLAGAVDTQYF. The CDR3 coding sequence is TGCGCCAGCAGCTTGATGGGACTAGCGGGAGCAGTGGATACGCAGTATTTT.

This rearrangement joins TRBV5-5 to TRBJ2-7; D not certain. This CDR3 spans 12 amino acids. Germline loops: CDR1 SGHKS, CDR2 YYEKEE (reference sequence). Trimming removed 4 bases at V and 9 bases at J, with 14 bases between. DNA for the CDR3: TGTGCCAGCAGCCCCTCCCGAGAAAGGCAGTACTTC. Amino acids: CASSPSRERQYF.

This clonotype was seen ten or more times. This chain uses TRBV12-3 or TRBV12-4 with TRBJ2-3; the D gene is possibly TRBD2 (7 bases). Between the trimmed V and J ends, which lost 6 bases and 3 bases, there was a span of 10 bases. The CDR3 is made up of 13 amino acids. CDR3 sequence reads: CASREGGTDTQYF. CDR3 nucleotides: TGTGCCAGCAGGGAGGGGGGGACAGATACGCAGTATTTT.

The V gene is TRBV4-2, the J gene TRBJ2-4, with D maybe TRBD2 (5 bases). The CDR3 is 15 amino acids. Germline loops: CDR1 LGHNA, CDR2 YNFKEQ. Between the trimmed V and J ends, which lost 0 bases and 9 bases, there was a span of 15 bases. CDR3 amino acids: CASSQDAGAVSIQYF. In DNA, the CDR3 is TGTGCCAGCAGCCAAGATGCGGGCGCCGTTAGCATTCAGTACTTC.